These 10 T cell receptor beta chains came from one sample sequenced in a study of CD8 T cells in Susac syndrome. Random hexamers were used to reverse transcribe an amount of roughly 0.5 to 1 ug RNA. TCRdb reprocessed the immunoSEQ multiplex PCR reads via MiXCR and lists one record per CDR3 protein. In the table there are approximately 190,000 distinct CDR3 sequences, almost 96% of which are singletons. The sequenced material came from CD4+ T cells from PBMCs. The origin of the receptors is a human donor with Susac syndrome.

The chain uses TRBV6-2 or TRBV6-3 and TRBJ2-1; D assignment may be TRBD1 or TRBD2 (5 bases each). CDR3 length equals 16 residues. In germline, CDR1 is MNHEY, CDR2 SVGEGT. The V end was cut by 8 bases, the J end by 0 bases, with 17 bases between. CDR3 nucleotide sequence: TGTGCCAGCCACATGGCCGGGACCGGCTCCTACAATGAGCAGTTCTTC. This encodes CASHMAGTGSYNEQFF.

This clonotype was recorded once. V gene TRBV7-3 combines with J gene TRBJ2-3, with 7 bases fitting TRBD2. Trimming at V came to 3 bases and at J to 3 bases, leaving 6 bases not matched to a gene. From germline, CDR1 is SGHTA and CDR2 FQGTGA. The CDR3 is 15 residues long. The CDR3 DNA reads TGTGCCAGCAGCTTTAACCCAGCGGGGACAGATACGCAGTATTTT. It yields the protein CASSFNPAGTDTQYF.

The CDR3 loop is CASSPRHGGSGELFF. Here the CDR3 DNA reads TGTGCCAGCAGCCCCAGGCATGGTGGGAGCGGGGAGCTGTTTTTT. This chain joins TRBV3-1 and TRBJ2-2; possibly TRBD2 for D (5 bases). This CDR3 is 15 amino acids long. Trimming left V 4 bases short and J 7 bases short, with 16 bases between. In germline, CDR1 is LGHDT, CDR2 YNNKEL (reference sequence).

The chain couples TRBV4-3 to TRBJ1-5; D call uncertain. Germline-derived CDR1 and CDR2 are LGHNA and YSLEER. Trimming stripped 1 base from V and 3 bases from J, with 10 bases between. The CDR3 covers 15 residues. CDR3 protein: CASSQGLQFNQPQHF. For the CDR3, the DNA is TGCGCCAGCAGCCAAGGGTTACAGTTCAATCAGCCCCAGCATTTT.

The chain combines TRBV7-9 with TRBJ2-3; unclear D gene. Germline V gene lookup returns CDR1 SEHNR and CDR2 FQNEAQ (reference sequence). The CDR3 has 14 residues. The ends were cut back, 5 bases at V and 0 bases at J, with 9 bases in the middle. The CDR3 region is CASSPTASTDTQYF. The CDR3 DNA reads as TGTGCCAGCAGCCCAACTGCGAGCACAGATACGCAGTATTTT.

In DNA form, the CDR3 reads TGTGCCAGCCGACAGGGTCGGGTGGCTGAAGCTTTCTTT. This sequence encodes CASRQGRVAEAFF. The chain employs TRBV6-5 and TRBJ1-1, with 7 positions matching TRBD1. CDR1 is MNHEY, CDR2 SVGAGI, per germline. CDR3 length equals 13 residues. Trimming cost V 8 bases and J 6 bases; bases outside gene matches: 9.

V usage is TRBV29-1 and J usage is TRBJ2-3; D may correspond to TRBD1 or TRBD2 (5 bases each). This CDR3 comprises 14 residues. Germline CDR1 SQVTM, CDR2 ANQGSEA. V shed 3 bases and J shed 4 bases, with 14 bases lying between them. CDR3 bases: TGCAGCGTTGAGGGACGGGTAAACCCAGATACGCAGTATTTT. Protein sequence: CSVEGRVNPDTQYF.

Worth noting for this clonotype: Compared with germline, one end of the junction differs, possibly owing to a read error. V and J are TRBV4-3 and TRBJ1-2; D is uncertain. Germline V gives CDR1 LGHNA, CDR2 YSLEER. The CDR3 spans 15 residues. The chain's CDR3 is CASSQELQSNYGYTF. For the CDR3, the DNA is TGCGCGAGCAGCCAAGAATTACAGTCGAACTATGGCTACACCTTC.

The gene calls are TRBV30 and TRBJ1-1; D perhaps matches TRBD1 (5 bases). Trimming removed 3 bases from V and 1 base from J, with 12 bases in between. The CDR3 consists of 14 residues. Germline V lookup: CDR1 GTSNPN, CDR2 SVGIG (reference sequence). CDR3 coding DNA: TGTGCCTGGAGACCTGACAGCCGGAACACTGAAGCTTTCTTT. Translated: CAWRPDSRNTEAFF.

CDR3 sequence (DNA): TGTGCCAGCAGGGGGACAGGGGGCAACTATGGCTACACCTTC. Its protein product is CASRGTGGNYGYTF. J is TRBJ1-2 and V is TRBV6-4; 12 bases fit TRBD1. V shed 6 bases and J 2 bases; nucleotides not matched to a gene: 1. Germline V gene data show CDR1 as MRHNA and CDR2 as SNTAGT. The CDR3 has 14 residues.